This T cell receptor (beta chain) stems from a study of blood T cell repertoires in COVID-19. At the level of the study: Collection of acute and convalescent COVID-19 samples took place in the United States, Italy and Spain. PBMCs, B-cell-depleted T cells, or T cells were the source of the cDNA or gDNA that made up the material.

This clone came up a few times. This same CDR3 is encoded by further DNA sequences in the sample. The ends were cut back, 1 base at V and 4 bases at J, with 10 bases in the middle. The CDR3 is made up of 14 amino acids. The germline V gene encodes CDR1 SGHAT and CDR2 FQNNGV. In the source study's methods: Reference gene primer amplification in the assay estimated nucleated cell counts. Here immunoSEQ multiplex PCR was the method, and the copy in TCRdb shows in-frame clones only, minus some. The DNA gave D and trimming, while V, J and clone size come from that table. The repertoire includes fewer than 350,000 clones, about 89% of them detected once, and approximately 4.6% sits in the top ten.

The V gene is TRBV11-2, the J gene TRBJ1-1, with D tentatively TRBD1 (6 bases). The source of this sequence is a man aged 40-49 years with acute or convalescent COVID-19. What was sequenced was peripheral blood. The CDR3 coding sequence is TGTGCCAGCAGCTTAGGGTTAGGGGGCACTGAAGCTTTCTTT. Translation gives CASSLGLGGTEAFF.